The entry below gives a single TCR beta chain sequence along with its context. What it binds is not known. The data originate from a study of cytomegalovirus exposure and HLA in healthy donors. Across the study: A previous analysis identified more than 100 million unique TCR beta sequences derived from 180 million or so T cells.

The PCR used 60 Vbeta and 13 Jbeta primers. The assay was immunoSEQ multiplex PCR, and TCRdb's table has in-frame clones only and misses some. Its listing shows around 200,000 clones. Broader study findings: Within an earlier analysis, most TCR beta V segments proved productive either about 87% or about 30% of the time. A later look showed TCR association rates differing by HLA locus, highest for DRB1 and lowest for HLA-C. V- and J-gene trimming in TCR beta was tied to a missense DCLRE1C variant by an analysis performed later.

The V gene's germline CDR1 is SEHNR and CDR2 FQNEAQ (reference sequence). The CDR3 length is 14 residues. The ends were cut back, 8 bases at V and 5 bases at J, with 16 bases in the middle. The chain is built from TRBV7-9 and TRBJ2-1; D may be TRBD1 (6 bases). Sequencing was done on a sample of PBMCs. The sequence derives from a woman younger than 35 in good health and CMV-seropositive. The CDR3 nucleotides read TGTGCCAGCGGATTCGGACAGCTACACAATGAGCAGTTCTTC. As protein: CASGFGQLHNEQFF.